These 30 T cell receptor beta chains came from one sample sequenced in a study of human T cells and chemical hapten exposure. Documented time point: patch test 2, 6 weeks after DPC sensitization. The sample's treatment: therapeutic diphenylcyclopropenone sensitization with weekly scalp DPC. TCRdb re-analysed the RACE reads in MiXCR, keeping a single row per CDR3 protein. The sample gives more than 110,000 distinct CDR3 sequences, 12% of which show up once; 1.3% to 1.5% is in the top ten. The sequenced sample was whole blood, obtained in connection with sensitization to the hapten diphenylcyclopropenone (DPC). These receptor sequences come from a woman in her forties or fifties with alopecia areata. Some clones in this sample may be carry-over from other donors' samples.

This chain links TRBV19 with TRBJ1-5; D is uncertain. Looked up from germline, CDR1 is LNHDA and CDR2 is SQIVND (reference sequence). This CDR3 has 13 amino acids. V was cut by 5 bases and J by 1 base, with 6 bases left in between. The CDR3: CASSRRSNQPQHF. CDR3 bases: TGTGCCAGTAGTCGGAGGAGCAATCAGCCCCAGCATTTT.

This chain uses TRBV5-6 with TRBJ2-1, with 9 bases lining up with TRBD2. The CDR3 totals 15 residues. J was trimmed by 5 bases and V by 5 bases; bases with no gene match: 8. Germline V gene lookup returns CDR1 SGHDT and CDR2 YYEEEE. As DNA, the CDR3 is TGTGCCAGCAGGGAAGCGGGAGGCGGAGACAATGAGCAGTTCTTC. Translated: CASREAGGGDNEQFF.

This chain connects TRBV5-1 to TRBJ2-7; D is perhaps TRBD1 (6 bases). V was trimmed by 1 base and J by 2 bases, leaving 7 bases between them. Per germline, CDR1 SGHRS and CDR2 YFSETQ. CDR3 length equals 13 residues. CDR3 in DNA: TGCGCCAGCAGCTTGAGGGACACCTACGAGCAGTACTTC. Its protein is CASSLRDTYEQYF.

This clonotype occurred a few times. This chain links TRBV20-1 with TRBJ2-2; 7 positions agree with TRBD1. The junction had 8 bases not matched to a gene; V was cut back by 4 bases and J by 0 bases. The CDR3 covers 16 residues. Germline V gene sequence: CDR1 DFQATT, CDR2 SNEGSKA (reference sequence). The CDR3 is CSAKLSGTANTGELFF. The CDR3 nucleotides are TGCAGTGCTAAGCTATCCGGGACAGCGAACACCGGGGAGCTGTTTTTT.

This clonotype was seen only a few times. The chain has TRBV20-1 and TRBJ2-7; 10 bases are a match to TRBD2. Germline V lookup: CDR1 DFQATT, CDR2 SNEGSKA (reference sequence). The CDR3 sequence is 14 residues long. V lost 5 bases to trimming and J lost 4 bases; unmatched junction nucleotides: 8. The CDR3 sequence: CSAGSSGSPYEQYF. The CDR3 DNA follows: TGCAGTGCTGGCTCTAGCGGGAGTCCGTACGAGCAGTACTTC.

This clonotype turned up a few times. This chain connects TRBV7-3 to TRBJ1-1; tentatively, D is TRBD1 (5 bases). V was clipped by 0 bases and J by 5 bases, with 10 bases between them. Germline V gives CDR1 SGHTA, CDR2 FQGTGA. The CDR3 loop spans 14 amino acids. The CDR3 nucleotides read TGTGCCAGCAGCTTAACGGGGGGAAAAACTGAAGCTTTCTTT. The encoded protein is CASSLTGGKTEAFF.

This clonotype was recorded a few times. The chain uses TRBV7-8 and TRBJ1-3; perhaps TRBD1 as D (5 bases). This CDR3 is 15 amino acids long. From germline, CDR1 is SGHVS and CDR2 FQNEAQ. The germline V and J ends were trimmed by 5 bases and 0 bases, with 11 bases remaining between them. CDR3 sequence reads: CASSLGTASGNTIYF. As DNA, the CDR3 is TGTGCCAGCAGCCTAGGGACTGCCTCTGGAAACACCATATATTTT. Combining the CDR3 with reference TRBV7-8 and TRBJ1-3 gives the whole variable domain GAGVSQSPRYKVAKRGQDVALRCDPISGHVSLFWYQQALGQGPEFLTYFQNEAQLDKSGLPSDRFFAERPEGSVSTLKIQRTQQEDSAVYLCASSLGTASGNTIYFGEGSWLTVV.

This clonotype was recorded many times. This chain connects TRBV6-1 to TRBJ1-5; D unclear. The length of the CDR3 is 14 residues. The V end lost 6 bases, the J end lost 2 bases, and 11 bases lay between the germline ends. Germline CDR1 MNHNS, CDR2 SASEGT. CDR3 coding DNA: TGTGCCAGCAGCTGGACGGGAGGCAATCAGCCCCAGCATTTT. Protein: CASSWTGGNQPQHF.

J is TRBJ2-7 and V is TRBV2; no firm D call. The ends were cut back, 6 bases at V and 6 bases at J, with 9 bases in the middle. This CDR3 contains 11 residues. Per the germline V gene, CDR1 is SNHLY and CDR2 is FYNNEI. CDR3 sequence reads: CASSPMGEQYF. CDR3 nucleotides: TGTGCCAGCAGCCCCATGGGCGAGCAGTACTTC.

This clonotype appeared many times. The J gene is TRBJ2-5, the V gene TRBV6-5; a possible D gene is TRBD2 (5 bases). Trimming left V 4 bases short and J 1 base short, with 10 bases between. The germline CDR1 and CDR2 sequences are MNHEY and SVGAGI. CDR3 length equals 14 residues. CDR3 coding DNA: TGTGCCAGCAGTTTGTCGAGGGCCCAAGAGACCCAGTACTTC. Translated, it gives CASSLSRAQETQYF.

On this clonotype itself: This clone may be a read error of a much larger clone one base away. J is TRBJ2-2 and V is TRBV5-4, with 9 nucleotides matching TRBD2. The CDR3 runs to 15 residues. Germline values: CDR1 SGHNT, CDR2 YYREEE (reference sequence). V shed 4 bases, J shed 7 bases, and the junction held 8 bases outside the gene matches. For the CDR3, the DNA is TGTGCCAGCAGCCGAACGGGACTAGCCGACGGGGAGCTGTTTTTT. Its protein is CASSRTGLADGELFF.

This chain connects TRBV28 to TRBJ2-3, with 9 bases identical to TRBD2. There are 18 residues in the CDR3. The germline CDR1 and CDR2 sequences are MDHEN and SYDVKM. V trimming: 11 bases; J trimming: 6 bases; junction bases outside the gene matches: 24. The CDR3 region is CACIQAGGRRSKSDTQYF. The CDR3 DNA sequence: TGTGCCTGCATACAAGCGGGAGGTCGCAGAAGCAAATCGGATACGCAGTATTTT.

The chain links TRBV19 to TRBJ2-6; a possible D gene is TRBD1 (5 bases). The V gene lost 7 bases and the J gene lost 1 base, with 11 bases spanning the gap. The CDR3 covers 15 residues. From germline, CDR1 is LNHDA and CDR2 SQIVND (reference sequence). The CDR3 coding sequence is TGTGCCAGTAAGAGTCAGGGATCTGGGGCCAACGTCCTGACTTTC. It is translated as CASKSQGSGANVLTF.

Worth noting for this clonotype: An end of the junction does not agree with germline; a read error may underlie this. V is TRBV18 and J is TRBJ2-7; D is unclear. Germline V gives CDR1 KGHSH, CDR2 LQKENI. There are 12 residues in the CDR3. CDR3 residues: CASSPSSYEQHF. DNA of the CDR3: TGTGCCAGCTCACCTAGCTCCTACGAGCAGCACTTC. The full variable domain, rest sourced from reference TRBV18 and TRBJ2-7, is NAGVMQNPRHLVRRRGQEARLRCSPMKGHSHVYWYRQLPEEGLKFMVYLQKENIIDESGMPKERFSAEFPKEGPSILRIQQVVRGDSAAYFCASSPSSYEQHFGPGTRLTVT.

This clonotype has just a few counts. The V call is TRBV25-1, the J call TRBJ2-1; D uncertain. CDR3 length: 14 amino acids. Germline CDR1 is MGHDK and CDR2 is SYGVNS. Trimming removed 7 bases at V and 0 bases at J, with 10 bases between. CDR3 in DNA: TGTGCCAGCACACCTAGGAGCTCCTACAATGAGCAGTTCTTC. Amino acid sequence: CASTPRSSYNEQFF.

This clonotype occurred many times. The chain employs TRBV20-1 and TRBJ2-3, with D uncertain. The length of the CDR3 is 13 residues. The germline gives CDR1 DFQATT, CDR2 SNEGSKA (reference sequence). V lost 5 bases to trimming and J lost 1 base, with 10 bases between them. CDR3: CSAGSGGTDTQYF. The CDR3 region has the DNA TGCAGTGCTGGCTCAGGCGGCACAGATACGCAGTATTTT.

The genes are TRBV3-1 and TRBJ1-5; D not certain. Between the trimmed V and J ends, which lost 0 bases and 5 bases, there was a span of 14 bases. Germline CDR1 is LGHDT and CDR2 is YNNKEL (reference sequence). There are 16 residues in the CDR3. As DNA, the CDR3 is TGTGCCAGCAGCCAAGAAGGAACGGGAACCCATCAGCCCCAGCATTTT. Translation gives CASSQEGTGTHQPQHF.

This clonotype was seen more than once but under ten times. The genes are TRBV6-6 and TRBJ2-7, with TRBD1 matching 11 bases. Germline lookup yields CDR1 MNHNY and CDR2 SVGAGI (reference sequence). V dropped 6 bases and J dropped 4; count of bases not matched to a gene: 8. The length of the CDR3 is 15 residues. In nucleotides, the CDR3 is TGTGCCAGCAGGAACCCCGGGACAGGGGGATACGAGCAGTACTTC. It yields the protein CASRNPGTGGYEQYF.

This clonotype was counted ten times or more. The rearrangement links TRBV7-9 to TRBJ1-4; D gene ambiguous. CDR3 length: 11 residues. Germline V gene sequence: CDR1 SEHNR, CDR2 FQNEAQ (reference sequence). The V end lost 5 bases, the J end lost 5 bases, and 3 bases lay between the germline ends. The CDR3 loop is CASSANEKLFF. The CDR3, as DNA: TGTGCCAGCAGCGCCAATGAAAAACTGTTTTTT.

The chain has TRBV11-3 and TRBJ2-6; TRBD2 matches at 14 bases. This CDR3 comprises 17 residues. The V segment lost 5 bases and the J segment 3 bases; nucleotides outside the gene matches: 3. Germline-derived CDR1 and CDR2 are SGHNT and YENEEA. CDR3 sequence reads: CASSQGLAGGGANVLTF. CDR3 nucleotide sequence: TGTGCCAGCAGCCAAGGACTAGCGGGAGGTGGGGCCAACGTCCTGACTTTC.

This clonotype was counted between two and nine times. The chain is built from TRBV20-1 and TRBJ1-6; 8 bases map to TRBD1. J gave up 7 bases and V 5 bases, and 7 bases lay outside the gene matches. Germline V gene data show CDR1 as DFQATT and CDR2 as SNEGSKA (reference sequence). This CDR3 contains 14 residues. The CDR3 protein is CSAPIGTGNSPLHF. The CDR3 nucleotides read TGCAGTGCTCCCATCGGGACAGGCAATTCACCCCTCCACTTT.

A note on this clonotype: A read error may explain this, as a much larger clone is one base away. The chain links TRBV27 to TRBJ2-6; 8 bases line up with TRBD1. The CDR3 is 18 amino acids. In germline, CDR1 is MNHEY, CDR2 SMNVEV (reference sequence). The CDR3 sequence: CASTPIGAGGAGANVQTF. As DNA, the CDR3 is TGTGCCAGCACTCCTATAGGGGCAGGGGGCGCTGGGGCCAACGTCCAGACTTTC.

This chain links TRBV7-9 with TRBJ2-1; 7 nucleotides agree with TRBD2. Unmatched junction bases numbered 8, after V lost 1 base and J lost 5 bases. This CDR3 has 16 amino acids. Germline V gene sequence: CDR1 SEHNR, CDR2 FQNEAQ (reference sequence). CDR3 bases: TGTGCCAGCAGCTTAGGGTTGCGGGAGAGCGACAATGAGCAGTTCTTC. This sequence encodes CASSLGLRESDNEQFF.

This clonotype was recorded a few times. The chain combines TRBV12-3 or TRBV12-4 with TRBJ1-2; D possibly corresponds to TRBD1 (6 bases). V lost 4 bases, J lost 7 bases, and 7 bases lay in between. The CDR3 loop spans 11 amino acids. The CDR3 protein is CASSWGPGYTF. The CDR3 coding sequence is TGTGCCAGCAGTTGGGGGCCTGGCTACACCTTC.

This clonotype was seen repeatedly, ten times or more. This sequence joins TRBV5-6 and TRBJ1-2, with a tentative D call TRBD1 (6 bases). There are 13 residues in the CDR3. Germline CDR1 SGHDT, CDR2 YYEEEE. V was clipped by 3 bases and J by 8 bases, with 14 bases between them. The CDR3 coding sequence is TGTGCCAGCAGCTCTATGAGGGGGAGCGGCTACACCTTC. This translates into CASSSMRGSGYTF.

This clonotype has just a few counts. This chain joins TRBV19 and TRBJ2-3, with a weak D call TRBD2 (6 bases). V lost 3 bases, J lost 2 bases, and 9 bases lay in between. The CDR3 length is 14 residues. Looked up from germline, CDR1 is LNHDA and CDR2 is SQIVND (reference sequence). The CDR3 region is CASSIIAVTDTQYF. CDR3 coding DNA: TGTGCCAGTAGTATTATAGCGGTCACAGATACGCAGTATTTT.

This clonotype was counted only a few times. The rearrangement joins TRBV18 to TRBJ2-7, with 9 bases identical to TRBD1. Germline trimming cut 5 bases from V and 6 bases from J; bases unmatched to any gene: 5. The V gene's germline CDR1 is KGHSH and CDR2 LQKENI. CDR3 size: 13 residues. The CDR3 here is CASSGTGTAEQYF. The CDR3 DNA is TGTGCCAGCTCAGGGACAGGGACGGCCGAGCAGTACTTC.

This chain's CDR3 is CASSLTSMGGTYGYTF. The CDR3 DNA sequence: TGTGCCAGCAGCTTAACCAGCATGGGCGGAACCTATGGCTACACCTTC. This chain uses TRBV7-3 with TRBJ1-2, with unresolved D. Trimming cost V 0 bases and J 4 bases, with 15 bases left between them. This CDR3 region has 16 residues. CDR1 is SGHTA and CDR2 is FQGTGA in the germline V gene.

This chain connects TRBV20-1 to TRBJ2-2, with 10 bases matching TRBD2. V gave up 1 base and J gave up 4 bases; unmatched junction bases: 0. The CDR3 is 14 residues long. The germline CDR1 and CDR2 sequences are DFQATT and SNEGSKA (reference sequence). CDR3 coding DNA: TGCAGTGCTAGAGGACTAGCGGGCACCGGGGAGCTGTTTTTT. This encodes CSARGLAGTGELFF.

This chain links TRBV10-3 with TRBJ1-5; D is uncertain. V gave up 4 bases and J gave up 9 bases, with 16 bases separating them. CDR3 size: 14 residues. From germline, CDR1 is ENHRY and CDR2 SYGVKD. The CDR3: CAISVSDGSGPQHF. In DNA, the CDR3 is TGTGCCATCAGTGTGTCAGATGGGTCGGGGCCCCAGCATTTT.